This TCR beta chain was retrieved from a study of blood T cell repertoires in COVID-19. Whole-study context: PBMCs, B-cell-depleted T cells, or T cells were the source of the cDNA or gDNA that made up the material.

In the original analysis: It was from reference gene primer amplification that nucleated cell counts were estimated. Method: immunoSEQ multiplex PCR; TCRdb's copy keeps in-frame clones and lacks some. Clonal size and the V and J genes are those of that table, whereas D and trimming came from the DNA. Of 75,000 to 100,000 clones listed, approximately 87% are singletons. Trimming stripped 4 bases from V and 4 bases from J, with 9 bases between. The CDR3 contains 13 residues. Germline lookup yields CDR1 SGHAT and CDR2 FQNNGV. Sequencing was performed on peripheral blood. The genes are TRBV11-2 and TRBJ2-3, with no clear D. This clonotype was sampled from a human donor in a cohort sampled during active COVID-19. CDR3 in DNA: TGTGCCAGCAGCTCCGTGTTCTCAGATACGCAGTATTTT. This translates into CASSSVFSDTQYF.